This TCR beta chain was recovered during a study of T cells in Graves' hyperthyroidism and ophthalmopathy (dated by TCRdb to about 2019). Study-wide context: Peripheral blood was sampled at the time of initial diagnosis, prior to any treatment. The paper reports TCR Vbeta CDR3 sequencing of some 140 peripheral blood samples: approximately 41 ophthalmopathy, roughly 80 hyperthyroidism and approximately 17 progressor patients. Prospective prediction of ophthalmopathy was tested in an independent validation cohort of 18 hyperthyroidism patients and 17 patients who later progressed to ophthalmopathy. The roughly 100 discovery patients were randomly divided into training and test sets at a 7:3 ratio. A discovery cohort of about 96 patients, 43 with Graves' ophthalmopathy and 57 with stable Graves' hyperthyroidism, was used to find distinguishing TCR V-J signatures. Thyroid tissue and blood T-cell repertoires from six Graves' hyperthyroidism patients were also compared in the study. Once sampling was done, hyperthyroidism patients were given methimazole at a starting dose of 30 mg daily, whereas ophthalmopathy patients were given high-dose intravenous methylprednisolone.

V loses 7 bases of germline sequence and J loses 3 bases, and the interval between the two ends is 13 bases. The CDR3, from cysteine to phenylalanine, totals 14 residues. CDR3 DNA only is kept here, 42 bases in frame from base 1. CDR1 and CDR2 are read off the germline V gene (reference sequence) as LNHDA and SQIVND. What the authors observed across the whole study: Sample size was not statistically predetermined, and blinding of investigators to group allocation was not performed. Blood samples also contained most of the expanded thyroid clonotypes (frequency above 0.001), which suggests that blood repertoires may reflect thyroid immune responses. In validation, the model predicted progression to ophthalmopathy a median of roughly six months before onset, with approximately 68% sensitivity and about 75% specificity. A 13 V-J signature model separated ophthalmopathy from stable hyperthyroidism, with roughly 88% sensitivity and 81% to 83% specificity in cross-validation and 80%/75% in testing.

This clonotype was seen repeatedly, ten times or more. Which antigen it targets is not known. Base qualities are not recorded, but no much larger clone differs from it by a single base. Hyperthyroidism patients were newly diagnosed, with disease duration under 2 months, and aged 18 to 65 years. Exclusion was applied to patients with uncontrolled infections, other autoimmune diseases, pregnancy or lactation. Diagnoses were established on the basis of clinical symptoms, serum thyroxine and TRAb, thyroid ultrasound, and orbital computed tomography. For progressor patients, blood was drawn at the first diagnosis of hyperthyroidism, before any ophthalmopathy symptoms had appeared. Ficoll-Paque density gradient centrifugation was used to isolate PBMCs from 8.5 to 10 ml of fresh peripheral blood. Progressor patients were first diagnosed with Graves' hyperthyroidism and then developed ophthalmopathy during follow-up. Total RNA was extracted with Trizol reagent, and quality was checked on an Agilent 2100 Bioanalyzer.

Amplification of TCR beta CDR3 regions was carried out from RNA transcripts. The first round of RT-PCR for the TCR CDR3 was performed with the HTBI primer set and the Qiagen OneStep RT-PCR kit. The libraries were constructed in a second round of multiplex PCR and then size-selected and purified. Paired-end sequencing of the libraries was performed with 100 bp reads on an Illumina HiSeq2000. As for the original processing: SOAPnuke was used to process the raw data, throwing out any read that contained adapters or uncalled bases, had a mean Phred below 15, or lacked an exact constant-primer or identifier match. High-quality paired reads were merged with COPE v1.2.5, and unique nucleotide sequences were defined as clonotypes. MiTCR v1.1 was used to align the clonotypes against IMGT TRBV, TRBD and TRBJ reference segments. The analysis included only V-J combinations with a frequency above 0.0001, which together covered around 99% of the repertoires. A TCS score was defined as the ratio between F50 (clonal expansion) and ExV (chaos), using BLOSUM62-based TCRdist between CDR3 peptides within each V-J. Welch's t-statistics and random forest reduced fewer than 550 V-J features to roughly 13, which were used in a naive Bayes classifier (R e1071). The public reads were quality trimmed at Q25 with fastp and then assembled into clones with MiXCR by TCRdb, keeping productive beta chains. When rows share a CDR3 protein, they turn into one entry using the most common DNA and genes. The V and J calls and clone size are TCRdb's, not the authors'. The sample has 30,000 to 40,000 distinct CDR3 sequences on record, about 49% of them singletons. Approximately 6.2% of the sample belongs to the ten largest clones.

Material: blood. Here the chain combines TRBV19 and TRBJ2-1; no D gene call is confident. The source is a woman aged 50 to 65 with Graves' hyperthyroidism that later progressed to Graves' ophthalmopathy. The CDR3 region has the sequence CASKVQPIYNEQFF. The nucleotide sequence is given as TGTGCCAGTAAGGTACAGCCTATCTACAATGAGCAGTTCTTC.